The 11 T cell receptor beta chains listed next were all sequenced from one sample in a study of cytomegalovirus exposure and HLA in healthy donors. With 60 Vbeta and 13 Jbeta primers, the PCR was carried out. Using immunoSEQ multiplex PCR, the repertoire was profiled, and TCRdb retains in-frame clones only, with some absent. The sample totals approximately 96,000 clones. Source material: PBMCs. The source is a girl between 10 and 17 years old in good health and CMV-seropositive.

The chain couples TRBV11-3 to TRBJ1-3, with a possible D match to TRBD1 (6 bases). The CDR3 runs to 14 residues. V lost 1 base to trimming and J lost 4 bases, with 8 bases between them. The germline V gene encodes CDR1 SGHNT and CDR2 YENEEA. The DNA for the CDR3 is TGTGCCAGCAGCTTAGCAGGGGACGGAAACACCATATATTTT. Encoded protein: CASSLAGDGNTIYF. The full variable domain, with the rest looked up from reference TRBV11-3 and TRBJ1-3, is EAGVVQSPRYKIIEKKQPVAFWCNPISGHNTLYWYLQNLGQGPELLIRYENEEAVDDSQLPKDRFSAERLKGVDSTLKIQPAELGDSAVYLCASSLAGDGNTIYFGEGSWLTVV.

The CDR3 reads CASSLIGDSGLGAFF. Here the CDR3 DNA reads TGTGCCAGCAGCTTGATTGGAGACTCAGGGCTTGGAGCTTTCTTT. V and J are TRBV5-6 and TRBJ1-1, with D perhaps TRBD1 (5 bases). This CDR3 region has 15 residues. The V end was cut by 1 base, the J end by 10 bases, with 20 bases between. In germline, CDR1 is SGHDT, CDR2 YYEEEE. Supplemented by reference TRBV5-6 and TRBJ1-1, the full variable domain reads DAGVTQSPTHLIKTRGQQVTLRCSPKSGHDTVSWYQQALGQGPQFIFQYYEEEERQRGNFPDRFSGHQFPNYSSELNVNALLLGDSALYLCASSLIGDSGLGAFFGQGTRLTVV.

This sequence joins TRBV14 and TRBJ2-5, with TRBD2 identical over 12 bases. CDR1 and CDR2 (germline): SGHDN, FVKESK. Trimming removed 6 bases from V and 3 bases from J; junction bases left unmatched: 2. This CDR3 has 14 amino acids. The CDR3 here is CASSRTSGKETQYF. In nucleotides, the CDR3 is TGTGCCAGCAGTCGGACTAGCGGGAAAGAGACCCAGTACTTC. The full variable domain, in which reference TRBV14 and TRBJ2-5 provide the parts outside the CDR3, is EAGVTQFPSHSVIEKGQTVTLRCDPISGHDNLYWYRRVMGKEIKFLLHFVKESKQDESGMPNNRFLAERTGGTYSTLKVQPAELEDSGVYFCASSRTSGKETQYFGPGTRLLVL.

The V gene is TRBV4-1, the J gene TRBJ1-1; TRBD1 agrees at 10 bases. The CDR3 spans 17 residues. CDR1 is MGHRA and CDR2 is YSYEKL in the germline V gene. J gave up 0 bases and V 1 base, and 5 bases lay outside the gene matches. The CDR3 nucleotides read TGCGCCAGCAGCCAAGTTCCGGGACAGGGGCTGAACACTGAAGCTTTCTTT. Translation gives CASSQVPGQGLNTEAFF.

This sequence joins TRBV28 and TRBJ1-6; D is unresolved. Germline CDR1 reads MDHEN; CDR2 reads SYDVKM. This CDR3 spans 14 amino acids. V lost 4 bases, J lost 9 bases, and 13 bases lay in between. CDR3 in DNA: TGTGCCAGCAGTTCCAAATTCAGGTCTTCACCCCTCCACTTT. Protein: CASSSKFRSSPLHF.

This chain joins TRBV4-2 and TRBJ2-1; TRBD2 agrees at 14 bases. In germline, CDR1 is LGHNA, CDR2 YNFKEQ. The CDR3 spans 17 residues. V dropped 4 bases and J dropped 6; count of bases not matched to a gene: 8. The CDR3 loop is CASSLRLAGGPSNEQFF. CDR3 DNA: TGTGCCAGCAGCCTAAGACTAGCGGGGGGGCCTAGCAATGAGCAGTTCTTC.

The CDR3 coding sequence is TGTGCCAGCAGCTTAGGAGGGGGCGTCGATACGCAGTATTTT. It is translated as CASSLGGGVDTQYF. This chain joins TRBV7-9 and TRBJ2-3, with 7 nucleotides matching TRBD1. The V gene end was trimmed by 1 base and the J gene end by 6 bases; junction bases not matched to a gene: 4. The CDR3 is made up of 14 amino acids. The V gene's germline CDR1 is SEHNR and CDR2 FQNEAQ (reference sequence).

The chain carries TRBV27 and TRBJ1-1, with D maybe TRBD1 (6 bases). Trimming left V 6 bases short and J 1 base short, with 12 bases between. The CDR3 runs to 14 residues. Per the germline V gene, CDR1 is MNHEY and CDR2 is SMNVEV (reference sequence). DNA for the CDR3: TGTGCCAGCAGCACAGGGCCTAGGAACACTGAAGCTTTCTTT. As protein: CASSTGPRNTEAFF.

CDR3 loop: CASSLARGLANTGELFF. As DNA, the CDR3 is TGTGCCAGCAGCTTAGCGCGGGGGTTGGCGAACACCGGGGAGCTGTTTTTT. This sequence joins TRBV7-8 and TRBJ2-2; 7 bases are shared with TRBD2. Germline V gene sequence: CDR1 SGHVS, CDR2 FQNEAQ. Unmatched junction bases numbered 4, after V lost 0 bases and J lost 0 bases. The CDR3 has 17 amino acids.

This chain connects TRBV7-2 to TRBJ1-3; D may be TRBD1 (5 bases). The length of the CDR3 is 15 residues. The germline V and J ends were trimmed by 2 bases and 3 bases, with 11 bases remaining between them. Germline V lookup: CDR1 SGHTA, CDR2 FQGNSA. CDR3: CASSLRSGYGNTIYF. The CDR3 nucleotides read TGTGCCAGCAGCTTAAGGTCAGGGTATGGAAACACCATATATTTT.

The rearrangement uses TRBV14 and TRBJ2-5; 9 nucleotides align to TRBD2. Germline values: CDR1 SGHDN, CDR2 FVKESK. V dropped 7 bases and J dropped 1; count of bases not matched to a gene: 7. The CDR3 has 15 residues. The CDR3 here is CASNPLAGRQETQYF. In DNA form, the CDR3 reads TGTGCCAGCAACCCTCTAGCGGGGCGCCAAGAGACCCAGTACTTC.